One sample yielded the 26 T cell receptor beta chains listed below, sequenced in a study of blood T cell repertoires in COVID-19. The method was immunoSEQ multiplex PCR; TCRdb's version includes in-frame clones alone and lacks a portion of them. The sample has about 92,000 clones, 80% seen once. Material: peripheral blood. The source of these receptors is a woman aged 70-85 years with acute or convalescent COVID-19.

V usage is TRBV2 and J usage is TRBJ1-3, with D perhaps TRBD1 (5 bases). The germline V gene encodes CDR1 SNHLY and CDR2 FYNNEI. The CDR3 consists of 14 residues. The V and J ends lost 6 bases and 5 bases respectively, with 14 bases between them. The CDR3 spells CASRGGTLRNTIYF. Written as DNA, the CDR3 is TGTGCCAGCAGGGGGGGAACACTGAGAAACACCATATATTTT.

The chain carries TRBV27 and TRBJ2-5; TRBD1 might be the D (6 bases). CDR3 length: 13 amino acids. The V end was cut by 5 bases, the J end by 7 bases, with 14 bases between. Germline V CDR1 and CDR2: MNHEY, SMNVEV (reference sequence). CDR3 region: CASSPQGPGTQYF. CDR3 DNA sequence: TGTGCCAGCAGTCCACAGGGTCCGGGGACCCAGTACTTC.

The chain joins TRBV6-5 to TRBJ2-7, with 8 nucleotides matching TRBD1. The CDR3 length is 15 residues. Germline-derived CDR1 and CDR2 are MNHEY and SVGAGI. V shed 4 bases, J shed 4 bases, and the junction held 9 bases outside the gene matches. CDR3 in amino acids: CASSFGAGGIYEQYF. The CDR3 DNA follows: TGTGCCAGCAGTTTTGGGGCAGGGGGCATATACGAGCAGTACTTC.

The chain employs TRBV9 and TRBJ1-2, with D hard to call. Trimming cost V 0 bases and J 5 bases, with 14 bases left between them. The germline V gene encodes CDR1 SGDLS and CDR2 YYNGEE. The CDR3 is 15 amino acids. The chain's CDR3 is CASSVEARQDYGYTF. DNA of the CDR3: TGTGCCAGCAGCGTAGAGGCCCGACAAGATTATGGCTACACCTTC.

The rearrangement joins TRBV5-6 to TRBJ1-5, with TRBD1 identical over 8 bases. The CDR3 loop spans 15 amino acids. J gave up 6 bases and V 4 bases, and 9 bases lay outside the gene matches. In germline, CDR1 is SGHDT, CDR2 YYEEEE. CDR3 sequence (DNA): TGTGCCAGCAGCCGATGGTCAGGGGGCGGTCAGCCCCAGCATTTT. Its protein product is CASSRWSGGGQPQHF.

The V call is TRBV28, the J call TRBJ2-2, with D hard to call. Trimming took 3 bases from V and 3 from J, leaving 14 bases between them. The CDR3 extends over 16 amino acids. The germline V gene has CDR1 MDHEN and CDR2 SYDVKM. The CDR3 here is CASSFGSSWYTGELFF. In DNA form, the CDR3 reads TGTGCCAGCAGTTTCGGTAGCAGTTGGTACACCGGGGAGCTGTTTTTT.

V gene TRBV7-9 combines with J gene TRBJ2-2; D perhaps matches TRBD1 (6 bases). The CDR3 length is 15 residues. Trimming took off 1 base at V and 6 bases at J, with 12 bases between the two ends. Per germline, CDR1 SEHNR and CDR2 FQNEAQ (reference sequence). CDR3 region: CASSLVTTGSGELFF. In nucleotides, the CDR3 is TGTGCCAGCAGCTTAGTAACCACAGGGTCCGGGGAGCTGTTTTTT.

This clone was detected only a few times. The rearrangement joins TRBV18 to TRBJ2-7; 8 bases fit TRBD1. This CDR3 region has 16 residues. The germline V gene has CDR1 KGHSH and CDR2 LQKENI. With 4 bases clipped from V and 4 bases from J, the junction kept 12 bases outside the gene matches. The CDR3, as DNA: TGTGCCAGCTCACTTAAGACAGGGGCAGGATCTTACGAGCAGTACTTC. Protein product: CASSLKTGAGSYEQYF.

This clone showed up just a few times. The genes are TRBV11-1 and TRBJ1-2; 8 bases are shared with TRBD1. J gave up 6 bases and V 3 bases, and 3 bases lay outside the gene matches. CDR3 length equals 13 residues. Looked up from germline, CDR1 is SGHAT and CDR2 is FQDESV (reference sequence). Here the CDR3 reads CASSLPTGDGYTF. The CDR3 region has the DNA TGTGCCAGCAGCTTGCCGACAGGGGATGGCTACACCTTC.

The chain combines TRBV5-4 with TRBJ2-7; TRBD2 aligns across 7 bases. The V gene's germline CDR1 is SGHNT and CDR2 YYREEE (reference sequence). V shed 0 bases, J shed 3 bases, and the junction held 9 bases outside the gene matches. The CDR3 runs 16 residues. Here the CDR3 DNA reads TGTGCCAGCAGCTTGGGGGGAGGGACTACTCTCTACGAGCAGTACTTC. It is translated as CASSLGGGTTLYEQYF.

The genes are TRBV11-2 and TRBJ2-7; TRBD2 matches at 9 bases. Trimming removed 6 bases from V and 5 bases from J; junction bases left unmatched: 14. The V gene's germline CDR1 is SGHAT and CDR2 FQNNGV. The CDR3 is 16 residues long. The CDR3 is CASRAAGTSSFHEQYF. Written as DNA, the CDR3 is TGTGCCAGCAGAGCTGCCGGGACTAGCAGCTTCCACGAGCAGTACTTC.

The rearrangement joins TRBV19 to TRBJ1-1; 7 positions match TRBD1. This CDR3 region has 14 residues. The germline gives CDR1 LNHDA, CDR2 SQIVND (reference sequence). V lost 7 bases to trimming and J lost 1 base; unmatched junction nucleotides: 6. The DNA for the CDR3 is TGTGCCAGTAATATTGGGACAGAGAACACTGAAGCTTTCTTT. It codes for CASNIGTENTEAFF. Variable domain in full (rest from reference TRBV19 and TRBJ1-1): DGGITQSPKYLFRKEGQNVTLSCEQNLNHDAMYWYRQDPGQGLRLIYYSQIVNDFQKGDIAEGYSVSREKKESFPLTVTSAQKNPTAFYLCASNIGTENTEAFFGQGTRLTVV.

The rearrangement links TRBV5-4 to TRBJ2-7; TRBD1 matches 8 bases. V was clipped by 1 base and J by 2 bases; unmatched bases: 2. CDR3 size: 14 residues. The germline CDR1 and CDR2 sequences are SGHNT and YYREEE (reference sequence). The CDR3 is CASSLKGQAYEQYF. CDR3 DNA sequence: TGTGCCAGCAGCTTGAAGGGACAGGCCTACGAGCAGTACTTC.

The chain recombines TRBV27 with TRBJ2-2; D is ambiguous. This CDR3 has 12 residues. The V end lost 5 bases, the J end lost 6 bases, and 7 bases lay between the germline ends. Germline-derived CDR1 and CDR2 are MNHEY and SMNVEV (reference sequence). CDR3: CASSHAAGELFF. CDR3 coding DNA: TGTGCCAGCAGTCACGCGGCCGGGGAGCTGTTTTTT.

The sample holds many counts of this clone. The gene calls are TRBV5-6 and TRBJ2-7, with 7 bases identical to TRBD1. The J segment lost 3 bases and the V segment lost 4 bases, leaving 7 bases of the junction unmatched. The CDR3 covers 14 residues. The germline V gene has CDR1 SGHDT and CDR2 YYEEEE. The chain's CDR3 is CASSVTGPFYEQYF. The CDR3 region has the DNA TGTGCCAGCAGCGTGACAGGGCCATTCTACGAGCAGTACTTC.

The J gene is TRBJ2-1, the V gene TRBV9, with 7 bases matching TRBD2. Trimming took 1 base from V and 7 from J; bases not matched to a gene: 14. The CDR3 is made up of 17 amino acids. From germline, CDR1 is SGDLS and CDR2 YYNGEE. The CDR3 loop is CASSVPQTSRGANEQFF. The CDR3 DNA reads as TGTGCCAGCAGCGTACCCCAGACTAGCCGCGGTGCGAATGAGCAGTTCTTC.

V usage is TRBV12-3 or TRBV12-4 and J usage is TRBJ1-2; the D is unclear. Trimming stripped 3 bases from V and 4 bases from J, with 9 bases between. The CDR3 has 13 residues. The DNA for the CDR3 is TGTGCCAGCAGTTTTTTACCTACCTATGGCTACACCTTC. Translation gives CASSFLPTYGYTF.

CDR3 DNA sequence: TGTGCCGCTTTGCTAAGCTCCTACGAGCAGTACTTC. It codes for CAALLSSYEQYF. This chain links TRBV30 with TRBJ2-7; D gene uncertain. Trimming pared 8 bases from V and 0 bases from J, leaving 11 bases between. The CDR3 loop spans 12 amino acids. From germline, CDR1 is GTSNPN and CDR2 SVGIG (reference sequence). Combining the CDR3 with reference TRBV30 and TRBJ2-7 gives the whole variable domain SQTIHQWPATLVQPVGSPLSLECTVEGTSNPNLYWYRQAAGRGLQLLFYSVGIGQISSEVPQNLSASRPQDRQFILSSKKLLLSDSGFYLCAALLSSYEQYFGPGTRLTVT.

The gene calls are TRBV2 and TRBJ2-1; 8 bases fit TRBD2. The germline CDR1 and CDR2 sequences are SNHLY and FYNNEI. Germline trimming cut 6 bases from V and 1 base from J; bases unmatched to any gene: 2. The CDR3 totals 14 residues. CDR3 residues: CASRSGSSYNEQFF. The CDR3 nucleotides are TGTGCCAGCAGGAGCGGGAGTTCCTACAATGAGCAGTTCTTC.

This rearrangement joins TRBV27 to TRBJ2-7; D is undetermined. From germline, CDR1 is MNHEY and CDR2 SMNVEV (reference sequence). This CDR3 comprises 12 residues. Trimming stripped 4 bases from V and 2 bases from J, with 6 bases between. The CDR3 reads CASSSGPYEQYF. As DNA, the CDR3 is TGTGCCAGCAGTTCAGGCCCCTACGAGCAGTACTTC.

The V gene is TRBV2, the J gene TRBJ1-6; no clear D. Germline V gene data show CDR1 as SNHLY and CDR2 as FYNNEI. The CDR3 sequence is 16 residues long. Between the trimmed V and J ends, which lost 2 bases and 5 bases, there was a span of 13 bases. The CDR3 loop is CASSEIMGINNSPLHF. CDR3 nucleotides: TGTGCCAGCAGTGAAATTATGGGCATAAATAATTCACCCCTCCACTTT. Based on the CDR3 plus reference TRBV2 and TRBJ1-6, the full variable domain is EPEVTQTPSHQVTQMGQEVILRCVPISNHLYFYWYRQILGQKVEFLVSFYNNEISEKSEIFDDQFSVERPDGSNFTLKIRSTKLEDSAMYFCASSEIMGINNSPLHFGNGTRLTVT.

This chain uses TRBV2 with TRBJ2-3, with TRBD2 matching 7 bases. V lost 4 bases to trimming and J lost 1 base; unmatched junction nucleotides: 8. CDR3 size: 16 residues. CDR1 and CDR2 from the germline V gene are SNHLY and FYNNEI. CDR3 sequence: CASSARPLAGTDTQYF. CDR3 in DNA: TGTGCCAGCAGTGCCCGACCTCTAGCGGGCACAGATACGCAGTATTTT.

The CDR3 nucleotides read TGTGCCATCAGGAGGACTACTCAAGAGACCCAGTACTTC. This encodes CAIRRTTQETQYF. V and J are TRBV10-3 and TRBJ2-5; perhaps TRBD2 as D (6 bases). The V gene's germline CDR1 is ENHRY and CDR2 SYGVKD. The CDR3 runs 13 residues. V was shortened by 6 bases and J by 2 bases, with 10 bases between the two germline ends.

The V call is TRBV3-1 (or the pseudogene TRBV3-2), the J call TRBJ2-2; possibly TRBD2 for D (5 bases). This CDR3 spans 17 amino acids. Trimming took 3 bases from V and 5 from J, leaving 19 bases between them. In germline, CDR1 is LGHDT, CDR2 YNNKEL (reference sequence). The CDR3 region is CASSHAGLSETTGELFF. The CDR3, as DNA: TGTGCCAGCAGCCACGCGGGCCTGTCGGAAACTACCGGGGAGCTGTTTTTT.

A few counts support this clone. The chain joins TRBV3-1 (or the pseudogene TRBV3-2) to TRBJ1-3; no firm D call. There are 15 residues in the CDR3. V lost 6 bases, J lost 2 bases, and 14 bases lay in between. Germline CDR1 LGHDT, CDR2 YNNKEL (reference sequence). In DNA form, the CDR3 reads TGTGCCAGCAGTGATAGTTCGAAGCCTGGAAACACCATATATTTT. It codes for CASSDSSKPGNTIYF.

The chain is built from TRBV7-9 and TRBJ2-1, with 8 bases matching TRBD1. Germline trimming cut 5 bases from V and 4 bases from J; bases unmatched to any gene: 10. Looked up from germline, CDR1 is SEHNR and CDR2 is FQNEAQ (reference sequence). CDR3 size: 16 residues. For the CDR3, the DNA is TGTGCCAGCAGCCTATCCAGGGGGCTCCTGTACAATGAGCAGTTCTTC. As protein: CASSLSRGLLYNEQFF.